This T cell receptor (beta chain) appears in the sequencing data of a study of T cell repertoires in cytomegalovirus infection. Germline CDR1 MNHEY, CDR2 SVGEGT. The CDR3 loop spans 15 amino acids. With respect to this clonotype: An end of the junction does not agree with germline; a read error may underlie this.

MiXCR was run by TCRdb on the reads, yielding one entry per CDR3 protein. The repertoire includes 300,000 to 450,000 distinct CDR3 sequences, about a sixth of them detected once, and approximately 10% sits in the top ten. The source of this sequence is a human donor in good health (CMV status not recorded). Some clones in this sample may be carry-over from other donors' samples. The source material was PBMCs. The chain links TRBV6-2 or TRBV6-3 to TRBJ1-1; D unclear. The CDR3 region is CASGYLGIQNTEAFF. DNA for the CDR3: TGTGCCAGCGGTTACTTGGGGATACAGAACACTGAAGCTTTCTTT.